The source of this T cell receptor beta chain is a study of control samples from healthy donors and cancer patients. Trimming cost V 5 bases and J 4 bases, with 9 bases left between them. Germline V gives CDR1 SGHRS, CDR2 YFSETQ. The CDR3 length is 12 residues. The repertoire was sequenced with immunoSEQ multiplex PCR; TCRdb's copy has only in-frame clones and lacks some. The data contain approximately 97,000 clones, 92% of them singletons. The rearrangement uses TRBV5-1 and TRBJ1-1; possibly TRBD1 for D (6 bases). This clonotype originated in a woman aged 18-30 years in good health. Material: blood. This chain's CDR3 is CASRQGTTEAFF. CDR3 DNA sequence: TGCGCCAGCAGGCAGGGGACCACTGAAGCTTTCTTT.